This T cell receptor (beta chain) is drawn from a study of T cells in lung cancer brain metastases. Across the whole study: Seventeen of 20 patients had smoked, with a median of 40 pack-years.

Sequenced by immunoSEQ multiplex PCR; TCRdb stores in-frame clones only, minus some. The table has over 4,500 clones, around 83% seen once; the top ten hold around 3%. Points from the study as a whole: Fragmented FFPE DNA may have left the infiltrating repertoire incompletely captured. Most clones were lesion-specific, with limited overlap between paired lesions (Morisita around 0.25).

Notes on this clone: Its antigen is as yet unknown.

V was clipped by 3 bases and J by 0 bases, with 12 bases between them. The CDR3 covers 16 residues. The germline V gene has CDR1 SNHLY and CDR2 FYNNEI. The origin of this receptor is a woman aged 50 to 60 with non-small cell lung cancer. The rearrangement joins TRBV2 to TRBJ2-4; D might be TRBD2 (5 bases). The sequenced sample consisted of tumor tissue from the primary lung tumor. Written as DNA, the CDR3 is TGTGCCAGCAGTGATTTGAGGGCCGGAGCCAAAAACATTCAGTACTTC. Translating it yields CASSDLRAGAKNIQYF. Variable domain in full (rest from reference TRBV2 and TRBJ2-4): EPEVTQTPSHQVTQMGQEVILRCVPISNHLYFYWYRQILGQKVEFLVSFYNNEISEKSEIFDDQFSVERPDGSNFTLKIRSTKLEDSAMYFCASSDLRAGAKNIQYFGAGTRLSVL.